The 16 T cell receptor beta chains in this list originate from one sample, sequenced in a study of T cells expressing NK-cell markers. Reanalyzing the 5' RACE reads, TCRdb keeps one entry per CDR3 protein, without DNA. Its listing shows 150,000 or so distinct CDR3 sequences. The specimen was blood T cells: a sorted CD56 or NKG2C T cell subset, CD4+ or CD8+ T cells, or bulk PBMC T cells (not recorded which). These TCRs come from a woman between 45 and 60 years old in good health.

This chain joins TRBV2 and TRBJ2-2; checking the TCRdb D call of TRBD2 is not possible without DNA. This CDR3 contains 13 residues. CDR1 and CDR2 (germline): SNHLY, FYNNEI. The CDR3 is CALLAGGGGELFF. The full variable domain, its missing parts supplied by reference TRBV2 and TRBJ2-2, is EPEVTQTPSHQVTQMGQEVILRCVPISNHLYFYWYRQILGQKVEFLVSFYNNEISEKSEIFDDQFSVERPDGSNFTLKIRSTKLEDSAMYFCALLAGGGGELFFGEGSRLTVL.

The V and J genes are TRBV10-1 and TRBJ2-2; the TCRdb call, TRBD2, lacks DNA for checking. This CDR3 contains 16 residues. The germline gives CDR1 WNHNN, CDR2 SYGVQD (reference sequence). The CDR3 protein is CASSEIWTQRTGELFF.

The genes are TRBV20-1 and TRBJ2-3; there is no DNA to check the TCRdb D call of TRBD2. This CDR3 is built from 15 residues. Germline loops: CDR1 DFQATT, CDR2 SNEGSKA (reference sequence). CDR3 protein: CSAREERVSTDTQYF.

The chain carries TRBV25-1 and TRBJ2-5; TCRdb lists TRBD1, though no DNA is available to test this call. The CDR3 consists of 14 residues. CDR1 is MGHDK, CDR2 SYGVNS, per germline. This chain's CDR3 is CASSGDRVQETQYF.

This chain uses TRBV13 with TRBJ2-6; without DNA, the TCRdb call of TRBD1 cannot be checked. The CDR3 is made up of 19 amino acids. CDR1 PRHDT and CDR2 FYEKMQ come from the germline V gene (reference sequence). CDR3 amino acids: CASSLAPDSALSGANVLTF.

The J gene is TRBJ2-3, the V gene TRBV9; TCRdb proposes TRBD2, but this gene call is untestable without DNA. The length of the CDR3 is 14 residues. Per germline, CDR1 SGDLS and CDR2 YYNGEE. The CDR3 is CASSLHAGTDTQYF.

The chain couples TRBV4-1 to TRBJ2-5; the TCRdb D gene call, TRBD2, has no DNA to confirm it. CDR1 and CDR2 from the germline V gene are MGHRA and YSYEKL. The CDR3 runs to 15 residues. CDR3 amino acids: CASSQVEDWQETQYF.

This rearrangement joins TRBV12-5 to TRBJ2-3; TCRdb's D gene call, TRBD2, goes unchecked for lack of DNA. In germline, CDR1 is LGHNT, CDR2 FRNRAP. The CDR3 has 16 residues. CDR3 region: CASGLEGTRDTDTQYF.

The rearrangement joins TRBV7-9 to TRBJ1-2. The V gene's germline CDR1 is SEHNR and CDR2 FQNEAQ (reference sequence). The CDR3 covers 16 residues. The CDR3 sequence is CASSLAFRTQSGGYTF.

The chain carries TRBV24-1 and TRBJ2-7; TCRdb lists TRBD1, though no DNA is available to test this call. Germline CDR1 is KGHDR and CDR2 is SFDVKD. The CDR3 extends over 14 amino acids. CDR3 amino acids: CATSDGQGNYEQYF.

This chain links TRBV12-3 or TRBV12-4 with TRBJ2-1. The CDR3 is made up of 11 amino acids. CDR3 sequence: CASRTSWEQFF.

This chain links TRBV5-1 with TRBJ2-3; without DNA, the TCRdb call of TRBD1 cannot be checked. Germline V gene lookup returns CDR1 SGHRS and CDR2 YFSETQ. The CDR3 has 15 residues. CDR3 amino acids: CASSLARQGSDTQYF. The full variable domain, completed using reference TRBV5-1 and TRBJ2-3, is KAGVTQTPRYLIKTRGQQVTLSCSPISGHRSVSWYQQTPGQGLQFLFEYFSETQRNKGNFPGRFSGRQFSNSRSEMNVSTLELGDSALYLCASSLARQGSDTQYFGPGTRLTVL.

The chain employs TRBV6-6 and TRBJ2-5; checking the TCRdb D call of TRBD2 is not possible without DNA. This CDR3 has 15 residues. Germline V CDR1 and CDR2: MNHNY, SVGAGI (reference sequence). CDR3 in amino acids: CASSPRRPPEETQYF.

The chain carries TRBV24-1 and TRBJ2-2; TCRdb's D call of TRBD2 is untestable without DNA. This CDR3 is 18 amino acids long. Germline CDR1 is KGHDR and CDR2 is SFDVKD. The CDR3 region is CATSDFLSGTVNTGELFF.

The chain employs TRBV5-1 and TRBJ1-5; without DNA, the TCRdb call of TRBD1 cannot be checked. The V gene's germline CDR1 is SGHRS and CDR2 YFSETQ. CDR3 length: 14 residues. The CDR3 sequence is CASSLSQGMSPQHF.

J is TRBJ2-7 and V is TRBV25-1; TCRdb reports TRBD1, a call that lacks DNA to check it against. Germline CDR1 is MGHDK and CDR2 is SYGVNS. The CDR3 consists of 15 residues. CDR3 sequence: CASSEYEGGAYEQYF.